This paragraph reports one TCR beta chain. The specificity of this receptor is unknown. Base quality data are lacking; no much larger clone is found one base away. The sample originates from a study of shared clonotypes between healthy human individuals (dated by TCRdb to the early 2020s). The study in broad terms: The cohort included a few men and two women between 18 and 49 years of age. The study deeply sequenced blood TCR repertoires of five healthy adults to estimate repertoire size and the extent of clonotype sharing between individuals. To increase sequencing depth and limit assay-specific biases, different laboratories used diverse techniques to prepare libraries and sequence TCR repertoires. Between about 0.8 and 8.9 billion PBMCs per donor were obtained by leukapheresis. Points the paper makes about the study in general: Sampling was restricted to blood, and TCR repertoires in tissues likely differ from the TCR repertoires found in blood. Pairwise subsampling led to the expectation that sequencing depth would affect the degree of clonotype sharing among donors. The genetic and exposure-history diversity represented was limited by the small number of donors.

Unmatched junction bases come to 9, with V trimmed by 5 bases and J by 7 bases. The CDR3 starts with the cysteine, ends with the phenylalanine, and has 15 residues. This entry keeps only the CDR3 DNA: 45 bases, framed from base 1. CDR1 and CDR2 were assigned from the germline V gene as MDHEN and SYDVKM. TCR CDR3 regions were amplified from genomic DNA by multiplex PCR using the deep immunoSEQ assay. Extracted genomic DNA from each cell subset was spread evenly across all wells of several immunoSEQ 96-well plates, with each plate serving as a replicate. For unsorted PBMC, 300 ng genomic DNA, equal to roughly 32,000 T cell genomes, was loaded into each replicate PCR. Unsorted PBMC genomic DNA was sequenced across ten immunoSEQ deep assay plates. The purified libraries were quantified using a Qubit 3.0 fluorometer, sized with a Bioanalyzer 2100, and then quantified again using the KAPA Library Quantification kit. Every immunoSEQ 96-well plate was sequenced on a dedicated single-read 150-cycle Illumina NextSeq 550 flow cell. Turning to the authors' computational methods: Because the immunoSEQ output held only junctional sequences and lacked quality scores, the filtering could not match the filtering applied to full-length reads. To assign V/J genes and CDR3, sequences were annotated against IMGT germline references using PyIR, a Python wrapper for IgBLAST v1.9. Reads were filtered out if the reads had weak V/J assignments (E-value above 1e-6), no CDR3, stop codons, out-of-frame junctions, or ambiguous translated residues. A V3J clonotype was defined by an identical inferred V gene, J gene, and CDR3 amino acid sequence. To compute the percentage overlap between repertoires, the number of shared unique clonotypes was divided by the size of the smaller repertoire. RTK rarefaction, the Chao1 estimator, and Recon v2.1 estimates of unobserved clonotypes were used to assess repertoire richness. TCRdb's version of the immuneACCESS table is confined to in-frame rearrangements and falls short of the full clone set. An unresolved V gene accounts for under half of the shortfall where checked; the remainder is of unknown origin. The V and J calls and clone size are taken from that table; D and trimming were inferred from the DNA. The sample table lists about 480,000 clones, roughly 79% of them with a count of one. The ten largest account for approximately 12% of the sample.

Healthy HIV-negative adults with no recently reported acute infections or vaccinations were included as donors. Every donor was a Caucasian adult living in Nashville, Tennessee, USA. For unsorted samples, 96 million or so PBMCs were counted, and genomic DNA was extracted using the QIAamp DNA Blood Mini kit. Blood was obtained by leukapheresis, after which PBMCs were separated by Ficoll-Histopaque density gradient centrifugation and cryopreserved in liquid nitrogen vapor phase. Recombination joined TRBV28 with TRBJ2-2, with 8 junctional bases fitting TRBD2. Sequencing used PBMCs. This clonotype was sampled from a middle-aged woman in good health. Some clones in this sample may be carry-over from other donors' samples. The CDR3 reads as follows: CASSTPGGLNGELFF. The bases read TGTGCCAGCAGTACACCGGGGGGGCTTAACGGGGAGCTGTTTTTT.